The rows below give T cell receptor beta chains drawn from one sample of a study of T cells in Graves' hyperthyroidism and ophthalmopathy. A single record per CDR3 protein comes from TCRdb applying MiXCR to the multiplex PCR reads. The profile shows a few hundred thousand distinct CDR3 sequences, 15% to 20% of them singletons. The sequenced sample consisted of blood. All receptors derive from a man aged 35 to 55 with Graves' hyperthyroidism. Both conserved end residues are part of each CDR3. The order of the fields is CDR3 length, J gene, clone size, D gene, V gene, CDR3 protein, CDR3 DNA. The D gene is left open where the match is weak. The size of a clone is reported for some rows only, either as once, few or many, or as a class for expanded clones.

15	TRBJ2-1	many	TRBD1	TRBV6-1	CASKPGQGWYNEQFF	TGTGCCAGCAAACCCGGACAGGGTTGGTACAATGAGCAGTTCTTC
12	TRBJ1-1	few	.	TRBV29-1	CSARKGATEAFF	TGCAGCGCCCGAAAGGGTGCCACTGAAGCTTTCTTT
16	TRBJ2-7	many	TRBD2	TRBV20-1	CSARDHLAGEYYEQYF	TGCAGTGCTAGAGATCACCTAGCGGGGGAGTACTACGAGCAGTACTTC
18	TRBJ1-6	.	.	TRBV4-3	CASSQDSLGQIYNSPLHF	TGCGCCAGCAGCCAAGACTCCCTTGGACAGATCTATAATTCACCCCTCCACTTT
16	TRBJ2-1	many	.	TRBV28	CASSSPGQQAYNEQFF	TGTGCCAGCAGTTCTCCGGGACAACAGGCCTACAATGAGCAGTTCTTC
13	TRBJ2-1	many	TRBD2	TRBV2	CASTRGGYNEQFF	TGTGCCAGCACCCGCGGGGGGTACAATGAGCAGTTCTTC
14	TRBJ2-5	.	.	TRBV2	CASNEGNSLVTRYF	TGTGCCAGCAATGAGGGCAACTCCTTGGTGACCCGGTACTTC
13	TRBJ2-7	many	.	TRBV3-1	CASSQGVSREQYF	TGTGCCAGCAGCCAAGGGGTGAGTAGGGAGCAGTACTTC
13	TRBJ2-2	few	.	TRBV20-1	CSARGDNTGGLFF	TGCAGTGCTAGAGGAGACAACACCGGGGGGCTGTTTTTT
17	TRBJ2-7	many	TRBD1	TRBV5-6	CASSLGSAGQGLNEQYF	TGTGCCAGCAGCTTGGGGTCCGCGGGACAGGGGCTCAACGAGCAGTACTTC
14	TRBJ2-6	many	.	TRBV7-2	CASTAASGANVLTF	TGTGCCAGCACCGCGGCCTCTGGGGCCAACGTCCTGACTTTC
15	TRBJ2-1	.	TRBD2	TRBV7-3	CASSPAGERNNEQFF	TGTGCCAGCAGCCCTGCGGGAGAACGGAACAATGAGCAGTTCTTC
16	TRBJ2-7	.	TRBD1	TRBV7-9	CASSFGKWTGDSEQYF	TGTGCCAGCAGCTTTGGGAAGTGGACAGGAGACAGCGAGCAGTACTTC
12	TRBJ2-7	many	.	TRBV20-1	CSGSGTAYEQYF	TGCAGTGGATCCGGGACCGCATACGAGCAGTACTTC
13	TRBJ2-1	.	TRBD1	TRBV5-8	CASSTDRGARQFF	TGTGCCAGCAGCACGGACAGGGGCGCACGGCAGTTCTTC
13	TRBJ2-7	many	TRBD1	TRBV12-5	CASGPSGTGEQYF	TGTGCTAGTGGTCCTTCCGGGACAGGAGAGCAGTACTTC
12	TRBJ2-5	.	.	TRBV2	CASSLLEETQYF	TGTGCCAGCAGTTTATTAGAGGAGACCCAGTACTTC